Detailed here is one T cell receptor (beta chain). What it recognizes is unknown. This entry belongs to a study of T cells in Graves' hyperthyroidism and ophthalmopathy. General observations from the study: Among clonotypes expanded in thyroid above 0.001, most were also found in blood. Stable hyperthyroidism and ophthalmopathy were separated using 13 V-J signatures. The model identified upcoming ophthalmopathy a median approximately six months ahead of onset.

Patients showing uncontrolled infection, other autoimmune disease, pregnancy or lactation were ineligible. CDR3 length: 14 amino acids. The germline gives CDR1 MNHNS, CDR2 SASEGT. The V end was cut by 6 bases, the J end by 2 bases, with 12 bases between. Amplification of TCR beta CDR3 regions used RNA as the template. RT-PCR in the first round (using the HTBI primer set) targeted the TCR CDR3. One entry per CDR3 protein results from TCRdb running MiXCR on the multiplex PCR reads. Of hundreds of thousands of distinct CDR3 sequences listed, 20% are singletons. The sample consisted of blood. The receptor was derived from a man aged 25-40 years with Graves' ophthalmopathy. The chain joins TRBV6-1 to TRBJ2-3; D gene uncertain. CDR3 protein: CASSLGWPTDTQYF. CDR3 in DNA: TGTGCCAGCAGCCTGGGATGGCCCACAGATACGCAGTATTTT.